Following are 25 T cell receptor beta chains from one sample sequenced in a study of blood T cells in healthy people across ages (dated by TCRdb to the mid-2010s). Libraries were prepared through 5' RACE. Sequenced using an Illumina HiSeq 2500. A second PCR of 7 to 11 cycles was performed with a sample-barcoded 5' primer and a J-beta primer mix. TCRdb ran its own pipeline on the public reads, namely fastp trimming at Q25 and MiXCR clone calling, and kept in-frame beta chains. Identical CDR3 protein sequences are pooled into one entry, listed with their most common genes and DNA. The sample table contains around 1.5 million distinct CDR3 sequences; only one count was recorded for approximately 59% of them. About 6.7% of the sample goes to the ten largest clones. Sequenced sample: blood. Receptors originate from a man aged 18 to 30 in good health.

The CDR3 region is CASSPMGGSHYEQYF. In DNA form, the CDR3 reads TGTGCCAGCAGCCCCATGGGGGGAAGTCACTACGAGCAGTACTTC. The chain is built from TRBV12-3 or TRBV12-4 and TRBJ2-1; D possibly corresponds to TRBD2 (6 bases). The J call could be wrong; TRBJ2-7 is a better fit for the DNA end. The CDR3 is 15 amino acids.

Of note for this clonotype: The junction departs from germline at one end; a sequencing error may be responsible. The J gene is TRBJ1-1, the V gene TRBV4-1; possibly TRBD1 for D (5 bases). The CDR3 contains 14 residues. Germline V gene data show CDR1 as MGHRA and CDR2 as YSYEKL. The CDR3 region has the DNA TGCACCAGCAGCCCCCAAGCGGGGACGACTGAAGCTTTCTTT. Amino acid sequence: CTSSPQAGTTEAFF.

The V gene is TRBV3-1, the J gene TRBJ2-4, with TRBD2 identical over 11 bases. This CDR3 spans 16 amino acids. V was pared by 1 base and J by 8 bases, with 7 bases of the junction left unmatched. Germline lookup yields CDR1 LGHDT and CDR2 YNNKEL (reference sequence). This chain's CDR3 is CASSQGSGGAVDIQYF. The CDR3 coding sequence is TGTGCCAGCAGCCAAGGTAGCGGGGGGGCCGTGGACATTCAGTACTTC.

The rearrangement links TRBV9 to TRBJ1-2; TRBD1 might be the D (5 bases). There are 14 residues in the CDR3. CDR1 and CDR2 from the germline V gene are SGDLS and YYNGEE. Trimming removed 0 bases from V and 4 bases from J, with 10 bases in between. The CDR3 sequence is CASSVDRGTYGYTF. Written as DNA, the CDR3 is TGTGCCAGCAGCGTAGATAGGGGAACCTATGGCTACACCTTC.

V usage is TRBV20-1 and J usage is TRBJ1-5; D unresolved. Trimming removed 2 bases from V and 5 bases from J, with 7 bases in between. Germline V gene lookup returns CDR1 DFQATT and CDR2 SNEGSKA (reference sequence). The length of the CDR3 is 12 residues. CDR3 loop: CSARIGYQPQHF. The CDR3, as DNA: TGCAGTGCTAGAATTGGTTATCAGCCCCAGCATTTT.

The chain is built from TRBV10-3 and TRBJ2-3; 11 bases are shared with TRBD2. In germline, CDR1 is ENHRY, CDR2 SYGVKD. This CDR3 comprises 15 residues. Trimming took 6 bases from V and 4 from J; bases not matched to a gene: 6. The CDR3 is CAISYSGGAADTQYF. The CDR3 DNA sequence: TGTGCCATCAGCTATAGCGGGGGGGCCGCAGATACGCAGTATTTT.

The sample holds a few counts of this clonotype. The rearrangement joins TRBV6-5 to TRBJ2-5; D perhaps matches TRBD1 (6 bases). Trimming removed 5 bases at V and 2 bases at J, with 12 bases between. The CDR3 runs to 14 residues. Germline-derived CDR1 and CDR2 are MNHEY and SVGAGI. CDR3 loop: CASSHKTGQETQYF. DNA of the CDR3: TGTGCCAGCAGTCACAAGACAGGTCAAGAGACCCAGTACTTC.

The chain has TRBV4-1 and TRBJ2-7; no firm D call. The length of the CDR3 is 14 residues. Germline values: CDR1 MGHRA, CDR2 YSYEKL. Trimming removed 2 bases from V and 1 base from J, with 9 bases in between. Written as DNA, the CDR3 is TGCGCCAGCAGCCAATTGTATCGGTCCTACGAGCAGTACTTC. Its translation is CASSQLYRSYEQYF.

The V call is TRBV3-1, the J call TRBJ2-5, with no clear D. The V end lost 0 bases, the J end lost 2 bases, and 13 bases lay between the germline ends. Per the germline V gene, CDR1 is LGHDT and CDR2 is YNNKEL (reference sequence). There are 16 residues in the CDR3. CDR3 DNA sequence: TGTGCCAGCAGCCAAGATCTCGCGACTTTGCAAGAGACCCAGTACTTC. Residues: CASSQDLATLQETQYF.

This chain joins TRBV24-1 and TRBJ1-2; the match to TRBD1 covers 8 bases. CDR3 size: 14 residues. Germline loops: CDR1 KGHDR, CDR2 SFDVKD. After removal of 4 bases from V and 4 bases from J, the junction contained 4 bases not matched to a gene. CDR3 sequence: CATSETDRAYGYTF. The CDR3 nucleotides are TGTGCCACCAGTGAAACGGACAGGGCCTATGGCTACACCTTC.

DNA for the CDR3: TGTGCCATCAGGGGACTAGCGGGGGCCCCCGATACGCAGTATTTT. This codes for CAIRGLAGAPDTQYF. The rearrangement links TRBV10-3 to TRBJ2-3; 14 nucleotides agree with TRBD2. This CDR3 spans 15 amino acids. V was pared by 6 bases and J by 6 bases, with 5 bases of the junction left unmatched. Germline CDR1 ENHRY, CDR2 SYGVKD.

The rearrangement joins TRBV20-1 to TRBJ2-4, with D tentatively TRBD1 or TRBD2 (5 bases each). The J call is doubtful: the DNA matches TRBJ2-7 better. Germline CDR1 reads DFQATT; CDR2 reads SNEGSKA (reference sequence). The CDR3 extends over 14 amino acids. The CDR3 reads CSASLYVGDYEQYF. The CDR3 nucleotides are TGCAGTGCTAGCTTGTACGTGGGGGACTACGAGCAGTACTTC.

The chain has TRBV27 and TRBJ2-7; no reliable D call. The closer fit of TRBJ2-1 to the DNA end suggests the J call may be wrong. Germline V lookup: CDR1 MNHEY, CDR2 SMNVEV (reference sequence). The CDR3 totals 13 residues. In DNA form, the CDR3 reads TGTGCCAGCAGTGATGGGGTTCGTTATGAGCAGTTCTTC. Amino acids: CASSDGVRYEQFF.

CDR3 coding DNA: TGCAGCGTTGAATCAGGAACCAATGAGCAGTTCTTC. Translated: CSVESGTNEQFF. The rearrangement joins TRBV29-1 to TRBJ2-1; D call uncertain. Germline CDR1 reads SQVTM; CDR2 reads ANQGSEA. This CDR3 comprises 12 residues. The V gene lost 2 bases and the J gene lost 6 bases, with 8 bases spanning the gap.

This sequence joins TRBV25-1 and TRBJ1-1, with a possible D match to TRBD1 (6 bases). This CDR3 is built from 14 residues. CDR1 is MGHDK and CDR2 is SYGVNS in the germline V gene. Between the trimmed V and J ends, which lost 2 bases and 5 bases, there was a span of 12 bases. The CDR3 sequence is CASSEPAGATEAFF. Written as DNA, the CDR3 is TGTGCCAGCAGTGAACCGGCAGGGGCTACTGAAGCTTTCTTT. Full variable domain (remainder filled in from reference TRBV25-1 and TRBJ1-1): EADIYQTPRYLVIGTGKKITLECSQTMGHDKMYWYQQDPGMELHLIHYSYGVNSTEKGDLSSESTVSRIRTEHFPLTLESARPSHTSQYLCASSEPAGATEAFFGQGTRLTVV.

This chain uses TRBV29-1 with TRBJ2-4; D not certain. Germline CDR1 and CDR2: SQVTM and ANQGSEA. V was cut by 4 bases and J by 3 bases, with 10 bases left in between. The length of the CDR3 is 13 residues. In nucleotides, the CDR3 is TGCAGCGTTGCGACGGGTTTCAAAAACATTCAGTACTTC. Its translation is CSVATGFKNIQYF.

This clonotype has ten or more counts. The CDR3 DNA sequence: TGTGCCAGCAGCCCCGGGCTAGCGGAGACCCAGTACTTC. Protein: CASSPGLAETQYF. This chain connects TRBV12-3 or TRBV12-4 to TRBJ2-5; TRBD2 is a possible D gene (6 bases). V gave up 6 bases and J gave up 5 bases, with 13 bases separating them. The CDR3 totals 13 residues.

The CDR3 is CASTLVDEQYF. The CDR3 region has the DNA TGTGCCAGCACGCTAGTGGACGAGCAGTACTTC. V gene TRBV6-1 combines with J gene TRBJ2-7; D unclear. From germline, CDR1 is MNHNS and CDR2 SASEGT. CDR3 length equals 11 residues. V was clipped by 7 bases and J by 5 bases, with 9 bases between them.

The chain uses TRBV7-8 and TRBJ2-7, with D possibly being TRBD1 or TRBD2 (6 bases each). The CDR3 loop spans 13 amino acids. Germline CDR1 reads SGHVS; CDR2 reads FQNEAQ. With 6 bases removed from V and 3 bases from J, the gap between germline ends came to 12 bases. The CDR3 coding sequence is TGTGCCAGCAGGGACAGACTAGTCTACGAGCAGTACTTC. Its translation: CASRDRLVYEQYF.

There are a few counts of this clonotype. The V gene is TRBV7-9, the J gene TRBJ1-2; the D is unclear. Germline V gives CDR1 SEHNR, CDR2 FQNEAQ (reference sequence). The V end lost 2 bases, the J end lost 0 bases, and 13 bases lay between the germline ends. The CDR3 is made up of 16 amino acids. CDR3 loop: CASSLIVSEANYGYTF. The CDR3 nucleotides read TGTGCCAGCAGCTTAATTGTCAGCGAAGCTAACTATGGCTACACCTTC.

This clonotype was counted only a few times. V gene TRBV13 combines with J gene TRBJ2-7; D may match TRBD1 or TRBD2 (6 bases each). Germline values: CDR1 PRHDT, CDR2 FYEKMQ (reference sequence). This CDR3 is built from 13 residues. V lost 3 bases and J 5 bases, leaving 11 bases between the germline ends. CDR3 sequence reads: CASSLSGEDEQYF. CDR3 sequence (DNA): TGTGCCAGCAGCTTGTCAGGGGAGGACGAGCAGTACTTC.

V and J are TRBV27 and TRBJ2-1, with D perhaps assigned TRBD1 or TRBD2 (5 bases each). CDR1 is MNHEY and CDR2 is SMNVEV in the germline V gene (reference sequence). Trimming pared 4 bases from V and 4 bases from J, leaving 20 bases between. This CDR3 spans 17 amino acids. CDR3 nucleotide sequence: TGTGCCAGCAGTTCCCAAGGGACCCAAAGGAGGTACAATGAGCAGTTCTTC. It is translated as CASSSQGTQRRYNEQFF.

In the case of this clonotype: This may come from a read error, since a much larger clone is one base off. The chain joins TRBV7-9 to TRBJ2-7, with D possibly being TRBD1 (6 bases). Trimming took 5 bases from V and 2 from J, leaving 13 bases between them. CDR3 size: 14 residues. Germline CDR1 is SEHNR and CDR2 is FQNEAQ (reference sequence). CDR3 sequence: CASSATGATYEQYF. For the CDR3, the DNA is TGTGCCAGCAGCGCGACAGGCGCCACCTACGAGCAGTACTTC. Based on the CDR3 plus reference TRBV7-9 and TRBJ2-7, the full variable domain is DTGVSQNPRHKITKRGQNVTFRCDPISEHNRLYWYRQTLGQGPEFLTYFQNEAQLEKSRLLSDRFSAERPKGSFSTLEIQRTEQGDSAMYLCASSATGATYEQYFGPGTRLTVT.

The chain employs TRBV9 and TRBJ2-5; TRBD2 matches 8 bases. The V gene's germline CDR1 is SGDLS and CDR2 YYNGEE. The length of the CDR3 is 15 residues. V trimming: 2 bases; J trimming: 3 bases; junction bases outside the gene matches: 6. CDR3 in amino acids: CASSVGLAGKETQYF. CDR3 nucleotides: TGTGCCAGCAGCGTTGGACTAGCAGGAAAAGAGACCCAGTACTTC.

The rearrangement uses TRBV5-1 and TRBJ2-1, with no clear D. There are 14 residues in the CDR3. Trimming pared 4 bases from V and 0 bases from J, leaving 8 bases between. CDR1 and CDR2 (germline): SGHRS, YFSETQ. Here the CDR3 reads CASSADVSYNEQFF. The CDR3 region has the DNA TGCGCCAGCAGCGCGGACGTCTCCTACAATGAGCAGTTCTTC.